The clone carrying this T cell receptor beta chain was observed at least ten times. Its antigen is not identified. MiXCR was run by TCRdb on the 5' RACE reads, yielding one entry per CDR3 protein. The data hold a few hundred thousand distinct CDR3 sequences, with 18% observed a single time. V was trimmed by 6 bases and J by 6 bases, leaving 12 bases between them. This CDR3 is built from 13 residues. CDR1 and CDR2 from the germline V gene are MNHEY and SVGEGT. This specimen comes from a study of identical twins. Study-level points and caveats: Cross-sectional statistics underpinned the conclusions; the same donors were not followed. The models systematically underestimated how much out-of-frame TCR alpha was shared in monozygotic twins. For out-of-frame beta sequences, excess twin sharing was weaker. Cord blood's abundant beta clonotypes had fewer insertions, unlike memory repertoires.

This chain links TRBV6-2 or TRBV6-3 with TRBJ2-1; the D is unclear. The receptor was derived from a man aged 45 to 65 in good health. Sequenced material: naive T cells sorted from blood. CDR3 sequence (DNA): TGTGCCAGCAGCCTCACAAGACCCAATGAGCAGTTCTTC. Translated: CASSLTRPNEQFF.